This entry lists 23 T cell receptor beta chains sequenced from one sample in a study of blood T cell repertoires in COVID-19 (dated by TCRdb to about 2020). Library generation was performed with the immunoSEQ multiplex PCR assay. As stored in TCRdb, this immuneACCESS dataset retains in-frame rearrangements with V and J assigned. A fraction of the clones does not appear; measured against another copy, unresolved V genes explain less than half of the discrepancy, and the remainder lacks a known reason. This sample gives roughly 150,000 clones in total; around 82% of them show up just once. Of the sample, approximately 10% is held by the ten largest clones. The specimen sequenced was peripheral blood. Every receptor here comes from a woman aged 80 or over with active or convalescent COVID-19.

This chain uses TRBV9 with TRBJ1-1; 7 bases fit TRBD1. V lost 4 bases to trimming and J lost 4 bases; unmatched junction nucleotides: 7. The CDR3 contains 14 residues. From germline, CDR1 is SGDLS and CDR2 YYNGEE. The CDR3 nucleotides are TGTGCCAGCAGCACCGACGGGACAGTCACTGAAGCTTTCTTT. It codes for CASSTDGTVTEAFF.

The V and J genes are TRBV28 and TRBJ2-1; 16 bases line up with TRBD2. V trimming: 7 bases; J trimming: 7 bases; junction bases outside the gene matches: 10. Germline V gene data show CDR1 as MDHEN and CDR2 as SYDVKM. The CDR3 is 17 amino acids. The CDR3 region is CASKGLAGGGARNEQFF. CDR3 in DNA: TGTGCCAGCAAGGGACTAGCGGGAGGGGGAGCGCGGAATGAGCAGTTCTTC. The variable domain in full, with the rest retrieved from reference TRBV28 and TRBJ2-1, is DVKVTQSSRYLVKRTGEKVFLECVQDMDHENMFWYRQDPGLGLRLIYFSYDVKMKEKGDIPEGYSVSREKKERFSLILESASTNQTSMYLCASKGLAGGGARNEQFFGPGTRLTVL.

The V and J genes are TRBV5-1 and TRBJ2-5; 8 nucleotides agree with TRBD2. The germline CDR1 and CDR2 sequences are SGHRS and YFSETQ. After removal of 5 bases from V and 4 bases from J, the junction contained 10 bases not matched to a gene. This CDR3 contains 15 residues. CDR3 nucleotide sequence: TGCGCCAGCAGGCTCTCCGGGACTAGTTCAGAGACCCAGTACTTC. The encoded protein is CASRLSGTSSETQYF.

The chain couples TRBV28 to TRBJ1-5; 7 bases are shared with TRBD1. The germline gives CDR1 MDHEN, CDR2 SYDVKM. The V and J ends lost 5 bases and 2 bases, in that order; junction bases with no gene match: 3. The CDR3 covers 14 residues. The DNA of the CDR3 is TGTGCCAGCAGTACAGGGGCAGGCAATCAGCCCCAGCATTTT. As protein: CASSTGAGNQPQHF.

The chain has TRBV5-1 and TRBJ2-5; a weak D match, TRBD2 (5 bases). The CDR3 extends over 14 amino acids. The germline V and J ends were trimmed by 0 bases and 1 base, with 7 bases remaining between them. Germline CDR1 reads SGHRS; CDR2 reads YFSETQ. In DNA form, the CDR3 reads TGCGCCAGCAGCTTGGAGGGAGCCCAAGAGACCCAGTACTTC. As protein: CASSLEGAQETQYF.

V is TRBV4-1 and J is TRBJ1-2; D might be TRBD1 (6 bases). V lost 1 base and J lost 0, with 15 bases in between. The CDR3 is 17 amino acids. Per germline, CDR1 MGHRA and CDR2 YSYEKL. The DNA for the CDR3 is TGCGCCAGCAGCCAAGCACCAGCGGGGGCTGCTAACTATGGCTACACCTTC. Translated: CASSQAPAGAANYGYTF.

The chain joins TRBV30 to TRBJ1-2; D perhaps matches TRBD1 (5 bases). The CDR3 is made up of 18 amino acids. V shed 0 bases and J shed 0 bases, with 20 bases lying between them. Germline V lookup: CDR1 GTSNPN, CDR2 SVGIG (reference sequence). CDR3 region: CAWSVWEAGHLPNYGYTF. The CDR3 bases are TGTGCCTGGAGTGTCTGGGAGGCAGGGCACCTGCCTAACTATGGCTACACCTTC. Combining the CDR3 with reference TRBV30 and TRBJ1-2 gives the whole variable domain SQTIHQWPATLVQPVGSPLSLECTVEGTSNPNLYWYRQAAGRGLQLLFYSVGIGQISSEVPQNLSASRPQDRQFILSSKKLLLSDSGFYLCAWSVWEAGHLPNYGYTFGSGTRLTVV.

The chain recombines TRBV3-1 (or the pseudogene TRBV3-2) with TRBJ2-3; 7 nucleotides match TRBD2. V trimming: 0 bases; J trimming: 8 bases; junction bases outside the gene matches: 11. This CDR3 comprises 16 residues. Germline CDR1 reads LGHDT; CDR2 reads YNNKEL (reference sequence). CDR3 in DNA: TGTGCCAGCAGCCAAGAACGGGACTACCCACGGGGTACGCAGTATTTT. Translating it yields CASSQERDYPRGTQYF.

This chain uses TRBV30 with TRBJ1-2; TRBD1 matches at 9 bases. After removal of 3 bases from V and 3 bases from J, the junction contained 5 bases not matched to a gene. Germline V lookup: CDR1 GTSNPN, CDR2 SVGIG (reference sequence). This CDR3 comprises 14 residues. The CDR3 reads CAWSPDRGHYGYTF. CDR3 in DNA: TGTGCCTGGAGCCCGGACAGGGGACACTATGGCTACACCTTC.

The chain recombines TRBV19 with TRBJ1-5; 7 nucleotides align to TRBD1. The CDR3 length is 16 residues. Unmatched junction bases numbered 10, after V lost 4 bases and J lost 4 bases. Per the germline V gene, CDR1 is LNHDA and CDR2 is SQIVND (reference sequence). The CDR3 region has the DNA TGTGCCAGTAGTACAGAACTCTACAGGGGTAATCAGCCCCAGCATTTT. This codes for CASSTELYRGNQPQHF. Variable domain in full (rest from reference TRBV19 and TRBJ1-5): DGGITQSPKYLFRKEGQNVTLSCEQNLNHDAMYWYRQDPGQGLRLIYYSQIVNDFQKGDIAEGYSVSREKKESFPLTVTSAQKNPTAFYLCASSTELYRGNQPQHFGDGTRLSIL.

DNA for the CDR3: TGCGCCAGCAGCTTGGGAACAGGGAGAGGCGATGAAAAACTGTTTTTT. Its translation is CASSLGTGRGDEKLFF. This chain joins TRBV5-1 and TRBJ1-4, with D perhaps TRBD1 (6 bases). The V and J ends lost 0 bases and 6 bases respectively, with 15 bases between them. This CDR3 comprises 16 residues. From germline, CDR1 is SGHRS and CDR2 YFSETQ.

The chain is built from TRBV27 and TRBJ2-7; 10 nucleotides match TRBD2. The trim removed 2 bases at V and 2 bases at J, leaving 9 bases unmatched. This CDR3 spans 17 amino acids. In germline, CDR1 is MNHEY, CDR2 SMNVEV (reference sequence). DNA for the CDR3: TGTGCCAGCAGTTTAAGGCGTCTAGCGGGAGATACCTACGAGCAGTACTTC. Translating it yields CASSLRRLAGDTYEQYF.

This rearrangement joins TRBV29-1 to TRBJ1-2; D uncertain. Germline V gene lookup returns CDR1 SQVTM and CDR2 ANQGSEA. CDR3 length equals 12 residues. The germline V and J ends were trimmed by 4 bases and 7 bases, with 13 bases remaining between them. CDR3 nucleotide sequence: TGCAGCGTTGTCAGGAGGGTGGGTGGCTACACCTTC. It yields the protein CSVVRRVGGYTF.

V is TRBV19 and J is TRBJ2-5; 9 nucleotides align to TRBD2. Unmatched junction bases numbered 14, after V lost 4 bases and J lost 5 bases. CDR1 is LNHDA, CDR2 SQIVND, per germline (reference sequence). The CDR3 is 17 residues long. CDR3 sequence (DNA): TGTGCCAGTAGTACCGCCCGAGGCGGGAGGGCCTGGGAGACCCAGTACTTC. Its protein is CASSTARGGRAWETQYF.

CDR3 in amino acids: CASSLSSGSDNEQFF. CDR3 in DNA: TGTGCCAGCAGCTTGTCCAGCGGGAGTGACAATGAGCAGTTCTTC. J is TRBJ2-1 and V is TRBV5-4, with 8 bases identical to TRBD2. With V trimmed by 1 base and J by 5 bases, 5 bases remained unmatched. Per germline, CDR1 SGHNT and CDR2 YYREEE (reference sequence). This CDR3 has 15 amino acids.

The rearrangement links TRBV28 to TRBJ1-1, with D hard to call. The germline V gene has CDR1 MDHEN and CDR2 SYDVKM. The CDR3 is made up of 14 amino acids. The V and J ends lost 1 base and 4 bases respectively, with 10 bases between them. CDR3 sequence reads: CASSLYGKITEAFF. CDR3 nucleotide sequence: TGTGCCAGCAGTTTATACGGGAAAATCACTGAAGCTTTCTTT.

V and J are TRBV2 and TRBJ2-7; possible D gene TRBD1, 6 bases. The V and J ends lost 8 bases and 2 bases respectively, with 16 bases between them. The CDR3 consists of 14 residues. Per the germline V gene, CDR1 is SNHLY and CDR2 is FYNNEI. The CDR3 DNA is TGTGCCAGCGACGGACAGACACCGACCTACGAGCAGTACTTC. Its translation is CASDGQTPTYEQYF.

This chain uses TRBV2 with TRBJ1-5; weak D call: TRBD1 (5 bases). The germline gives CDR1 SNHLY, CDR2 FYNNEI. CDR3 length: 13 amino acids. Trimming cost V 9 bases and J 6 bases, with 15 bases left between them. The CDR3 sequence is CASLTDIGQPQHF. The CDR3 nucleotides are TGTGCCAGTCTGACAGATATCGGTCAGCCCCAGCATTTT.

The chain couples TRBV28 to TRBJ1-2, with TRBD1 as a possible D gene (6 bases). Looked up from germline, CDR1 is MDHEN and CDR2 is SYDVKM. This CDR3 is 17 amino acids long. Deletions cut 5 bases from V and 3 bases from J, with 22 bases between. CDR3 sequence (DNA): TGTGCCAGCAGTCCAGCGGGGAGGGGGGGTCTTGACTATGGCTACACCTTC. Translated, it gives CASSPAGRGGLDYGYTF.

The chain has TRBV5-1 and TRBJ2-3, with 7 bases lining up with TRBD2. V was clipped by 1 base and J by 8 bases; unmatched bases: 10. Germline V lookup: CDR1 SGHRS, CDR2 YFSETQ. The CDR3 is 15 amino acids. The DNA of the CDR3 is TGCGCCAGCAGCTTGACTAGCGAACCGAGGGGTACGCAGTATTTT. It translates to CASSLTSEPRGTQYF.

This chain links TRBV5-1 with TRBJ2-3, with a tentative D call TRBD1 (5 bases). Trimming removed 0 bases from V and 3 bases from J, with 14 bases in between. CDR1 is SGHRS and CDR2 is YFSETQ in the germline V gene. CDR3 length: 16 residues. CDR3 protein: CASSLAAAGQTDTQYF. In DNA form, the CDR3 reads TGCGCCAGCAGCTTGGCCGCGGCAGGGCAGACAGATACGCAGTATTTT.

The V and J genes are TRBV28 and TRBJ1-3; maybe TRBD1 (5 bases). Germline V gene lookup returns CDR1 MDHEN and CDR2 SYDVKM. Deletions cut 6 bases from V and 0 bases from J, with 15 bases between. CDR3 length: 16 residues. The chain's CDR3 is CASRKTGTVSGNTIYF. The CDR3 region has the DNA TGTGCCAGCAGAAAGACCGGGACTGTCTCTGGAAACACCATATATTTT. Based on the CDR3 plus reference TRBV28 and TRBJ1-3, the full variable domain is DVKVTQSSRYLVKRTGEKVFLECVQDMDHENMFWYRQDPGLGLRLIYFSYDVKMKEKGDIPEGYSVSREKKERFSLILESASTNQTSMYLCASRKTGTVSGNTIYFGEGSWLTVV.

This chain connects TRBV7-8 to TRBJ1-1; TRBD1 might be the D (6 bases). Deletions cut 1 base from V and 4 bases from J, with 7 bases between. Germline-derived CDR1 and CDR2 are SGHVS and FQNEAQ. There are 13 residues in the CDR3. This CDR3 reads CASSLVRGTEAFF. DNA for the CDR3: TGTGCCAGCAGCTTAGTCAGGGGCACTGAAGCTTTCTTT.